These T cell receptor beta chains were read from a single sample in a study of T cells expressing NK-cell markers. TCRdb re-called the 5' RACE reads, yielding one record per CDR3 amino acid sequence without DNA. The listing records approximately 420,000 distinct CDR3 sequences. What was sequenced was blood T cells: a sorted CD56 or NKG2C T cell subset, CD4+ or CD8+ T cells, or bulk PBMC T cells (not recorded which). Every receptor here comes from a woman between 50 and 59 years old in good health. Each CDR3 is given with its conserved first and last residue.

TRBJ1-5,TRBV4-1,CASSQGDSNQPQHF
TRBJ2-2,TRBV3-1,CASSPRVTQANTGELFF
TRBJ2-1,TRBV20-1,CSARGASQTRQFF
TRBJ2-1,TRBV24-1,CATEGTGRKFF
TRBJ2-2,TRBV3-1,CASSQWNGELFF
TRBJ2-5,TRBV5-6,CASSTPQGAGETQYF
TRBJ2-1,TRBV15,CATSREGRVGEQFF
TRBJ2-7,TRBV6-2/TRBV6-3,CASSSGFEQYF
TRBJ2-7,TRBV15,CATSVNRRHSYEQYF
TRBJ2-2,TRBV12-5,CASGLFGGERNGELFF
TRBJ2-7,TRBV12-3/TRBV12-4,CASSLYQGYEQYF
TRBJ1-1,TRBV2,CASKNDIGNTEAFF
TRBJ2-2,TRBV10-3,CAISDSLAGGPNGELFF
TRBJ2-1,TRBV5-1,CASSLGQIGANEQFF
TRBJ2-3,TRBV7-9,CASSEQGSTDTQYF
TRBJ2-2,TRBV12-3/TRBV12-4,CASSQLAGKVGELFF
TRBJ2-1,TRBV18,CASSPWDETREQFF
TRBJ2-1,TRBV6-6,CASRPLGLAAYSEQFF